The 7 T cell receptor beta chains reported below all come from one sample, sequenced in a study of post-analysis software for immune sequencing data. General study points: Five TRBV segments, including TRBV5-6, TRBV5-1 and TRBV20-1, were more frequent in patients than controls.

These receptors' targets are unknown. Unique molecular identifiers were carried by the TCR beta cDNA libraries. TCRdb reprocessed the PCR reads via MiXCR and lists one record per CDR3 protein. The data hold about 770,000 distinct CDR3 sequences, with 35% to 55% observed a single time. The specimen sequenced was blood. These receptors were obtained from a girl aged 10 to 17 with multiple sclerosis.

The chain has TRBV9 and TRBJ2-1; 9 nucleotides match TRBD1. Trimming removed 2 bases from V and 7 bases from J; junction bases left unmatched: 7. This CDR3 has 15 amino acids. The germline V gene encodes CDR1 SGDLS and CDR2 YYNGEE. The CDR3 loop reads CASSVGTGFSNEQFF. Written as DNA, the CDR3 is TGTGCCAGCAGCGTCGGGACAGGGTTCAGTAATGAGCAGTTCTTC.

On this clonotype: Mismatch with germline at one junction end may stem from a read error. The chain joins TRBV5-1 to TRBJ2-3, with D unclear. Germline values: CDR1 SGHRS, CDR2 YFSETQ. This CDR3 is built from 14 residues. This chain's CDR3 is CASSLGTLSDTQYF. The CDR3, as DNA: TGCGCCAGTAGCTTGGGCACACTTTCAGATACGCAGTATTTT.

Ten or more counts support this clonotype. The chain recombines TRBV6-5 with TRBJ2-7; 10 positions agree with TRBD1. Germline CDR1 and CDR2: MNHEY and SVGAGI. This CDR3 is 14 amino acids long. J was trimmed by 2 bases and V by 4 bases; bases with no gene match: 2. CDR3 DNA: TGTGCCAGCAGTTGGGGACAGGGGACCTACGAGCAGTACTTC. Translated: CASSWGQGTYEQYF.

The chain employs TRBV6-1 and TRBJ1-4; TRBD1 is a possible D gene (5 bases). V gave up 4 bases and J gave up 4 bases, with 16 bases separating them. Germline CDR1 MNHNS, CDR2 SASEGT. The CDR3 contains 16 residues. The CDR3 loop is CASSVGTWPYNEKLFF. DNA for the CDR3: TGTGCCAGCAGTGTGGGGACCTGGCCCTATAATGAAAAACTGTTTTTT.

V gene TRBV6-5 combines with J gene TRBJ2-7, with unresolved D. From germline, CDR1 is MNHEY and CDR2 SVGAGI. V lost 0 bases, J lost 2 bases, and 5 bases lay in between. This CDR3 spans 13 amino acids. The CDR3 DNA follows: TGTGCCAGCAGTTACTCGGACGCCTACGAGCAGTACTTC. This translates into CASSYSDAYEQYF.

This clonotype was recorded at least ten times. This sequence joins TRBV9 and TRBJ2-3; D unclear. V lost 0 bases and J 6 bases, leaving 11 bases between the germline ends. The CDR3 totals 14 residues. The germline gives CDR1 SGDLS, CDR2 YYNGEE. The CDR3 region has the DNA TGTGCCAGCAGCGTAGTCCCCGGCGTGGATACGCAGTATTTT. Protein sequence: CASSVVPGVDTQYF.

The J gene is TRBJ2-3, the V gene TRBV12-3 or TRBV12-4, with D unresolved. The germline V and J ends were trimmed by 6 bases and 0 bases, with 10 bases remaining between them. The CDR3 contains 14 residues. CDR3 sequence reads: CASSLPDSTDTQYF. The CDR3 nucleotides read TGTGCCAGCAGCCTCCCTGACAGCACAGATACGCAGTATTTT.